These T cell receptor beta chains were read from a single sample in a study of T-cell memory formation after mild COVID-19. Via MiXCR, TCRdb re-called the 5' RACE reads, giving one row per CDR3 protein. The sample has fewer than 650,000 distinct CDR3 sequences, 17% seen once. The sample taken for sequencing was PBMCs or a T cell subset sorted from them (not recorded which). The source of these receptors is an adult woman who had mild COVID-19 (a few samples of this study predate the infection). Cell type and time point are not known. Each CDR3 is given with its conserved first and last residue. The order of the fields is CDR3 protein, CDR3 DNA, clone size, J gene, D gene, V gene. D genes are given only for firm matches. Size values are once, few and many counts, or a class for expanded clones, and some rows have none.

CDR3aa: CASSFRSTGNPNYGYTF; CDR3nt: TGTGCCAGCAGTTTCAGGTCGACGGGGAATCCTAACTATGGCTACACCTTC; abundance: few; j_gene: TRBJ1-2; d_gene: .; v_gene: TRBV12-3/TRBV12-4
CDR3aa: CASSSGELSYEQYF; CDR3nt: TGTGCCAGCTCAAGCGGGGAACTCTCCTACGAGCAGTACTTC; abundance: .; j_gene: TRBJ2-7; d_gene: TRBD2; v_gene: TRBV2
CDR3aa: CASSRQWKNEQFF; CDR3nt: TGCGCCAGCAGCCGCCAGTGGAAAAATGAGCAGTTCTTC; abundance: .; j_gene: TRBJ2-1; d_gene: .; v_gene: TRBV4-3
CDR3aa: CASSPTSSQTQYF; CDR3nt: TGTGCCAGCAGCCCTACTAGTTCACAGACCCAGTACTTC; abundance: few; j_gene: TRBJ2-5; d_gene: .; v_gene: TRBV7-2
CDR3aa: CASSRRNSYEQYF; CDR3nt: TGTGCCAGCAGCCGACGGAACTCCTACGAGCAGTACTTC; abundance: .; j_gene: TRBJ2-7; d_gene: .; v_gene: TRBV7-9
CDR3aa: CSVEVPPYEQYF; CDR3nt: TGCAGCGTTGAAGTCCCTCCCTACGAGCAGTACTTC; abundance: .; j_gene: TRBJ2-7; d_gene: .; v_gene: TRBV29-1
CDR3aa: CASSLGSLFYGYTF; CDR3nt: TGTGCCAGCAGCCTGGGATCACTATTCTATGGCTACACCTTC; abundance: few; j_gene: TRBJ1-2; d_gene: .; v_gene: TRBV5-6
CDR3aa: CASSETSGGTYNEQFF; CDR3nt: TGTGCCAGCAGCGAGACTAGCGGGGGCACCTACAATGAGCAGTTCTTC; abundance: few; j_gene: TRBJ2-1; d_gene: TRBD2; v_gene: TRBV9
CDR3aa: CASVQNGGPGYEQYF; CDR3nt: TGTGCCAGCGTACAAAACGGGGGGCCAGGGTACGAGCAGTACTTC; abundance: .; j_gene: TRBJ2-7; d_gene: .; v_gene: TRBV7-2
CDR3aa: CASSYMDRGSTEAFF; CDR3nt: TGTGCCAGCAGTTACATGGACAGGGGGAGCACTGAAGCTTTCTTT; abundance: few; j_gene: TRBJ1-1; d_gene: TRBD1; v_gene: TRBV6-5
CDR3aa: CSASIGTSGVSTDTQYF; CDR3nt: TGCAGTGCTAGCATCGGGACTAGCGGGGTTAGCACAGATACGCAGTATTTT; abundance: .; j_gene: TRBJ2-3; d_gene: TRBD2; v_gene: TRBV20-1
CDR3aa: CASMRGTTGANVLTF; CDR3nt: TGTGCCAGCATGAGAGGCACAACTGGGGCCAACGTCCTGACTTTC; abundance: .; j_gene: TRBJ2-6; d_gene: .; v_gene: TRBV12-3/TRBV12-4
CDR3aa: CASSFGAGGTTDTQYF; CDR3nt: TGTGCCAGCAGCTTTGGCGCGGGAGGTACCACAGATACGCAGTATTTT; abundance: .; j_gene: TRBJ2-3; d_gene: TRBD2; v_gene: TRBV7-3
CDR3aa: CASSLVTGRFSTEAFF; CDR3nt: TGCGCCAGCAGCTTGGTGACAGGGAGATTTAGCACTGAAGCTTTCTTT; abundance: .; j_gene: TRBJ1-1; d_gene: TRBD1; v_gene: TRBV5-1
CDR3aa: CASSFDIRVAAGELFF; CDR3nt: TGTGCCAGCAGTTTCGACATCAGGGTGGCTGCCGGGGAGCTGTTTTTT; abundance: few; j_gene: TRBJ2-2; d_gene: .; v_gene: TRBV6-5
CDR3aa: CASSERVREYYNSPLHF; CDR3nt: TGTGCCAGCAGTGAAAGGGTCCGGGAGTACTATAATTCACCCCTCCACTTT; abundance: few; j_gene: TRBJ1-6; d_gene: .; v_gene: TRBV6-1
CDR3aa: CASSALSGPLLFATNEKLFF; CDR3nt: TGTGCCAGCAGCGCATTATCGGGACCGTTACTATTTGCAACTAATGAAAAACTGTTTTTT; abundance: .; j_gene: TRBJ1-4; d_gene: .; v_gene: TRBV11-2
CDR3aa: CASSPPSGTKISGANVLTF; CDR3nt: TGTGCCAGCAGCCCACCTTCCGGGACTAAGATATCTGGGGCCAACGTCCTGACTTTC; abundance: .; j_gene: TRBJ2-6; d_gene: TRBD2; v_gene: TRBV7-9
CDR3aa: CSARRSGDETQYF; CDR3nt: TGCAGTGCTAGAAGGTCAGGAGATGAGACCCAGTACTTC; abundance: .; j_gene: TRBJ2-5; d_gene: .; v_gene: TRBV20-1
CDR3aa: CASSLLDTGELFF; CDR3nt: TGTGCCAGCAGTTTACTGGACACCGGGGAGCTGTTTTTT; abundance: many; j_gene: TRBJ2-2; d_gene: .; v_gene: TRBV27
CDR3aa: CASSPAGQSTDTQYF; CDR3nt: TGTGCCAGCTCACCTGCGGGACAGAGCACAGATACGCAGTATTTT; abundance: .; j_gene: TRBJ2-3; d_gene: .; v_gene: TRBV18
CDR3aa: CASSLGSVPYGYTF; CDR3nt: TGTGCCAGCAGCTTAGGGAGCGTCCCCTATGGCTACACCTTC; abundance: few; j_gene: TRBJ1-2; d_gene: .; v_gene: TRBV7-9
CDR3aa: CASSASQGHEQFF; CDR3nt: TGTGCCAGCAGCGCCTCCCAGGGCCATGAGCAGTTCTTC; abundance: .; j_gene: TRBJ2-1; d_gene: .; v_gene: TRBV5-4
CDR3aa: CASRDTEAFF; CDR3nt: TGTGCCAGCAGGGACACTGAAGCTTTCTTT; abundance: many; j_gene: TRBJ1-1; d_gene: .; v_gene: TRBV19
CDR3aa: CASSQVGTGNEKLFF; CDR3nt: TGCGCCAGCAGCCAAGTGGGGACTGGGAACGAAAAACTGTTTTTT; abundance: .; j_gene: TRBJ1-4; d_gene: .; v_gene: TRBV4-1
CDR3aa: CASSDSARVTPQETQYF; CDR3nt: TGTGCCAGCAGTGATTCCGCCAGGGTTACGCCCCAAGAGACCCAGTACTTC; abundance: few; j_gene: TRBJ2-5; d_gene: .; v_gene: TRBV6-1
CDR3aa: CASSPAVGSGHSYEQYF; CDR3nt: TGTGCCAGCAGCCCCGCGGTAGGAAGCGGCCATTCCTACGAGCAGTACTTC; abundance: few; j_gene: TRBJ2-7; d_gene: .; v_gene: TRBV12-3/TRBV12-4
CDR3aa: CASRGLATNTGELFF; CDR3nt: TGTGCCAGCCGTGGATTAGCGACGAACACCGGGGAGCTGTTTTTT; abundance: .; j_gene: TRBJ2-2; d_gene: .; v_gene: TRBV2
CDR3aa: CATSESGTLGSYEQYF; CDR3nt: TGTGCCACCAGTGAGAGCGGGACACTGGGCTCCTACGAGCAGTACTTC; abundance: few; j_gene: TRBJ2-7; d_gene: .; v_gene: TRBV24-1
CDR3aa: CASSLLSTLGTGELFF; CDR3nt: TGTGCCAGCAGTTTGTTAAGTACCCTCGGGACCGGGGAGCTGTTTTTT; abundance: .; j_gene: TRBJ2-2; d_gene: .; v_gene: TRBV28
CDR3aa: CASRWRTEAFF; CDR3nt: TGTGCCAGCAGATGGCGGACTGAAGCTTTCTTT; abundance: few; j_gene: TRBJ1-1; d_gene: .; v_gene: TRBV6-5
CDR3aa: CSADRGEQETQYF; CDR3nt: TGCAGTGCCGACAGGGGGGAACAAGAGACCCAGTACTTC; abundance: few; j_gene: TRBJ2-5; d_gene: TRBD1; v_gene: TRBV20-1